A selection of T cell receptor beta chains follows, all from one sample in a study of early T cells in non-severe SARS-CoV-2 infection. MiXCR, run by TCRdb on the 5' RACE reads, gives a single entry per CDR3 protein. The sample has just over 95,000 distinct CDR3 sequences; 11% are singletons. Sample: whole blood, taken at baseline. These receptors all stem from an adult who was a healthcare worker with PCR-confirmed SARS-CoV-2 infection or an uninfected control (not recorded which). The CDR3 runs from the conserved cysteine through the conserved F or W. Fields, in order: clone size, J gene, D gene, V gene, CDR3 DNA, CDR3 protein. The D gene is left open where the match is weak. Not all rows give a size; the values are once, few, many and, for expanded clones, a class.

abundance: few
j_gene: TRBJ2-1
d_gene: NA
v_gene: TRBV11-2
CDR3nt: TGTGCCAGCACCGTAGGAGAAACCCTTAGCAATGAGCAGTTCTTC
CDR3aa: CASTVGETLSNEQFF

abundance: many
j_gene: TRBJ2-1
d_gene: TRBD2
v_gene: TRBV11-2
CDR3nt: TGTGCCAGCAGCCCGCCTTTTGCGGGAGCCTCCTACAATGAGCAGTTCTTC
CDR3aa: CASSPPFAGASYNEQFF

abundance: NA
j_gene: TRBJ2-3
d_gene: NA
v_gene: TRBV27
CDR3nt: TGTGCCAGCAGTTTATCTTCCGTCGGGAGGACAGATTCGCAGTATTTT
CDR3aa: CASSLSSVGRTDSQYF

abundance: NA
j_gene: TRBJ2-3
d_gene: NA
v_gene: TRBV7-2
CDR3nt: TGTGCCAGCCATCGGGACTCCGAACTCTATACGCAGTATTTT
CDR3aa: CASHRDSELYTQYF

abundance: many
j_gene: TRBJ2-2
d_gene: NA
v_gene: TRBV12-3/TRBV12-4
CDR3nt: TGTGCCAGCAGTTTGACTCGTACCGGGGAGCTGTTTTTT
CDR3aa: CASSLTRTGELFF

abundance: few
j_gene: TRBJ2-3
d_gene: NA
v_gene: TRBV20-1
CDR3nt: TGCAGTGCCACCCTAAGATATACTAGCACAGATACGCAGTATTTT
CDR3aa: CSATLRYTSTDTQYF

abundance: NA
j_gene: TRBJ2-7
d_gene: TRBD2
v_gene: TRBV7-2
CDR3nt: TGTGCCAGCAGCTTAGAAATAGCGGGAGCTGAGGAGCAGTACTTC
CDR3aa: CASSLEIAGAEEQYF

abundance: few
j_gene: TRBJ1-5
d_gene: NA
v_gene: TRBV27
CDR3nt: TGTGCCAGCAGTTTCGACAAGAATCAGCCCCAGCATTTT
CDR3aa: CASSFDKNQPQHF

abundance: few
j_gene: TRBJ2-3
d_gene: NA
v_gene: TRBV29-1
CDR3nt: TGCAGCGTTGATGGCGGGGAAGATACGCAGTATTTT
CDR3aa: CSVDGGEDTQYF

abundance: NA
j_gene: TRBJ2-7
d_gene: NA
v_gene: TRBV3-1
CDR3nt: TGTGCCAGCAGCCAAGACTGGGAACGCGAGCAGTACTTC
CDR3aa: CASSQDWEREQYF

abundance: few
j_gene: TRBJ2-7
d_gene: NA
v_gene: TRBV4-2
CDR3nt: TGTGCCAGCAGCCAAGAACTAGCAGCCCACGAGCAGTACTTC
CDR3aa: CASSQELAAHEQYF

abundance: many
j_gene: TRBJ1-2
d_gene: NA
v_gene: TRBV3-1
CDR3nt: TGTGCCAGCAGCCAAGATAGCGGCAGCGGAACTGGCTACACCTTC
CDR3aa: CASSQDSGSGTGYTF

abundance: NA
j_gene: TRBJ2-2
d_gene: TRBD2
v_gene: TRBV2
CDR3nt: TGTGCCAGCAGTGAATCCTTGGCTAGCGGGAGTACCGGGGAGCTGTTTTTT
CDR3aa: CASSESLASGSTGELFF

abundance: many
j_gene: TRBJ1-1
d_gene: NA
v_gene: TRBV7-8
CDR3nt: TGTGCCAGCAGCTTAGGAGGTCCGTGGACAGCGAACACTGAAGCTTTCTTT
CDR3aa: CASSLGGPWTANTEAFF

abundance: NA
j_gene: TRBJ2-7
d_gene: NA
v_gene: TRBV28
CDR3nt: TGTGCCAGCAGTTTCGCCAGGATTACCTACGAGCAGTACTTC
CDR3aa: CASSFARITYEQYF

abundance: few
j_gene: TRBJ2-1
d_gene: TRBD2
v_gene: TRBV20-1
CDR3nt: TGCAGTGCGGGGAGTATAGCGGGAGGCCGGGATGAGCAGTTCTTC
CDR3aa: CSAGSIAGGRDEQFF

abundance: few
j_gene: TRBJ2-5
d_gene: TRBD2
v_gene: TRBV20-1
CDR3nt: TGCAGTGCCCAACCAGGGACTAGCGGGAAAGAGACCCAGTACTTC
CDR3aa: CSAQPGTSGKETQYF

abundance: many
j_gene: TRBJ2-1
d_gene: TRBD2
v_gene: TRBV6-1
CDR3nt: TGTGCCAGCAGTGAAGCTCGGACTAGCGGTTACAATGAGCAGTTCTTC
CDR3aa: CASSEARTSGYNEQFF

abundance: few
j_gene: TRBJ2-5
d_gene: NA
v_gene: TRBV6-8
CDR3nt: TGTGCCAGCAGTTATCGGGGACCTCAAGAGACCCAGTACTTC
CDR3aa: CASSYRGPQETQYF

abundance: few
j_gene: TRBJ2-2
d_gene: NA
v_gene: TRBV6-5
CDR3nt: TGTGCCAGCAGTTATTCGGGGGCCCTCGGCGGGGAGCTGTTTTTT
CDR3aa: CASSYSGALGGELFF

abundance: many
j_gene: TRBJ2-7
d_gene: NA
v_gene: TRBV29-1
CDR3nt: TGCAGCGCGAGCAGGGACTACGAGCAGTACTTC
CDR3aa: CSASRDYEQYF

abundance: few
j_gene: TRBJ2-5
d_gene: TRBD2
v_gene: TRBV5-4
CDR3nt: TGTGCCAGCAGCCCTAGACTAGCGGATTTTCAAGAGACCCAGTACTTC
CDR3aa: CASSPRLADFQETQYF

abundance: NA
j_gene: TRBJ1-2
d_gene: NA
v_gene: TRBV12-3/TRBV12-4
CDR3nt: TGTGCCAGCAGTTTATCTCTGGGGCAGACCTATGGCTACACCTTC
CDR3aa: CASSLSLGQTYGYTF

abundance: NA
j_gene: TRBJ2-1
d_gene: TRBD2
v_gene: TRBV9
CDR3nt: TGTGCCAGCAGCGTAGAGAGAGGGAGGGCCAACAATGAGCAGTTCTTC
CDR3aa: CASSVERGRANNEQFF

abundance: NA
j_gene: TRBJ2-2
d_gene: NA
v_gene: TRBV11-3
CDR3nt: TGTGCCAGCAGCTTATCCGGCTTAAACACCGGGGAGCTGTTTTTT
CDR3aa: CASSLSGLNTGELFF

abundance: NA
j_gene: TRBJ2-3
d_gene: NA
v_gene: TRBV5-1
CDR3nt: TGCGCCAGCAGCCCCCGTGCTACCTCCCCCTTCACAGATACGCAGTATTTT
CDR3aa: CASSPRATSPFTDTQYF

abundance: many
j_gene: TRBJ1-1
d_gene: TRBD1
v_gene: TRBV27
CDR3nt: TGTGCCAGCAGTTCCCGGACAGGGCAGGGCACTGAAGCTTTCTTT
CDR3aa: CASSSRTGQGTEAFF

abundance: NA
j_gene: TRBJ2-6
d_gene: TRBD1
v_gene: TRBV10-3
CDR3nt: TGTGCCATCAGTGAGTCCCGGACAAGGGGGCTCGGGGCCAACGTCCTGACTTTC
CDR3aa: CAISESRTRGLGANVLTF

abundance: few
j_gene: TRBJ2-7
d_gene: NA
v_gene: TRBV7-9
CDR3nt: TGTGCCAGCAGAGCTTCCCTTGACGAGCAGTACTTC
CDR3aa: CASRASLDEQYF

abundance: NA
j_gene: TRBJ2-7
d_gene: NA
v_gene: TRBV7-2
CDR3nt: TGTGCCAGCAGCTTAGGGATCTTCTACGAGCAGTACTTC
CDR3aa: CASSLGIFYEQYF

abundance: few
j_gene: TRBJ1-6
d_gene: TRBD1
v_gene: TRBV7-8
CDR3nt: TGTGCCAGCAGCTTAGCAAGGACAGGGAATTCACCCCTCCACTTT
CDR3aa: CASSLARTGNSPLHF

abundance: NA
j_gene: TRBJ2-1
d_gene: NA
v_gene: TRBV5-4
CDR3nt: TGTGCCAGCAGCAGGGACCCCAGAAGTGATGAGCAGTTCTTC
CDR3aa: CASSRDPRSDEQFF

abundance: many
j_gene: TRBJ2-1
d_gene: NA
v_gene: TRBV11-2
CDR3nt: TGTGCCAGCAGCTTACTTGGGAGCTCCTACAATGAGCAGTTCTTC
CDR3aa: CASSLLGSSYNEQFF

abundance: NA
j_gene: TRBJ2-5
d_gene: TRBD2
v_gene: TRBV6-1
CDR3nt: TGTGCCAGCAGTGAAGTTGGGACTAGCGGGACGAAGACCCAGTACTTC
CDR3aa: CASSEVGTSGTKTQYF

abundance: few
j_gene: TRBJ1-1
d_gene: NA
v_gene: TRBV7-2
CDR3nt: TGTGCCAGCACTGGACAGATGAACACTGAAGCTTTCTTT
CDR3aa: CASTGQMNTEAFF

abundance: many
j_gene: TRBJ2-2
d_gene: NA
v_gene: TRBV11-2
CDR3nt: TGTGCCAGCAGCTCACGGGGGAACACCGGGGAGCTGTTTTTT
CDR3aa: CASSSRGNTGELFF

abundance: NA
j_gene: TRBJ1-5
d_gene: TRBD1
v_gene: TRBV19
CDR3nt: TGTGCCACCGCCGTCAGGGGGCCCCACCAGCCCCAGCATTTT
CDR3aa: CATAVRGPHQPQHF

abundance: NA
j_gene: TRBJ1-5
d_gene: NA
v_gene: TRBV24-1
CDR3nt: TGTGCCACCAGTGATTCTGAGCAGCCCCAGCATTTT
CDR3aa: CATSDSEQPQHF

abundance: many
j_gene: TRBJ2-2
d_gene: TRBD1
v_gene: TRBV11-2
CDR3nt: TGTGCCAGCAGCTCACCGGGACAGGGATACACCGGGGAGCTGTTTTTT
CDR3aa: CASSSPGQGYTGELFF

abundance: NA
j_gene: TRBJ1-2
d_gene: NA
v_gene: TRBV6-1
CDR3nt: TGTGCCAGCAGTGCAGTCGATAGGACAGCTTATGGCTACACCTTC
CDR3aa: CASSAVDRTAYGYTF

abundance: many
j_gene: TRBJ2-1
d_gene: NA
v_gene: TRBV27
CDR3nt: TGTGCCAGCAGTTATGGACTAAACTACAATGAGCAGTTCTTC
CDR3aa: CASSYGLNYNEQFF

abundance: few
j_gene: TRBJ2-5
d_gene: NA
v_gene: TRBV10-3
CDR3nt: TGTGCCATCAGTGAGTCGACGGGGCGAGAGGAGACCCAGTACTTC
CDR3aa: CAISESTGREETQYF

abundance: many
j_gene: TRBJ1-1
d_gene: NA
v_gene: TRBV25-1
CDR3nt: TGTGCCAGCAGTGAATCGCAGGCCATGAACACTGAAGCTTTCTTT
CDR3aa: CASSESQAMNTEAFF